Following are 16 T cell receptor beta chains from one sample sequenced in a study of OX40 agonist ivuxolimab in advanced cancers. Measured with immunoSEQ multiplex PCR; TCRdb has only the in-frame clones, and not every one. The sample contains 40,000 to 45,000 clones, 91% of which appear only once. Sequenced material: CD4+ or CD8+ T cells sorted from blood, taken in a trial of the OX40 agonist ivuxolimab. The receptors here all came from an adult with an advanced solid tumor such as melanoma, head and neck, liver or kidney cancer.

The V call is TRBV14, the J call TRBJ2-7, with D perhaps TRBD2 (5 bases). This CDR3 region has 16 residues. V shed 0 bases and J shed 2 bases, with 14 bases lying between them. CDR1 is SGHDN and CDR2 is FVKESK in the germline V gene. The CDR3 region is CASSQDQTIPPYEQYF. The CDR3, as DNA: TGTGCCAGCAGCCAAGATCAGACTATACCCCCCTACGAGCAGTACTTC.

This clone was detected only once. The J gene is TRBJ2-7, the V gene TRBV15, with 9 bases lining up with TRBD1. This CDR3 region has 17 residues. Germline V gene sequence: CDR1 LNHNV, CDR2 YYDKDF (reference sequence). After removal of 0 bases from V and 2 bases from J, the junction contained 8 bases not matched to a gene. The CDR3 is CATSRDPPGTGPYEQYF. As DNA, the CDR3 is TGTGCCACCAGCAGAGATCCCCCCGGGACAGGGCCCTACGAGCAGTACTTC. The whole variable domain, filled in from reference TRBV15 and TRBJ2-7, reads DAMVIQNPRYQVTQFGKPVTLSCSQTLNHNVMYWYQQKSSQAPKLLFHYYDKDFNNEADTPDNFQSRRPNTSFCFLDIRSPGLGDTAMYLCATSRDPPGTGPYEQYFGPGTRLTVT.

The chain uses TRBV4-3 and TRBJ2-5, with D possibly matching TRBD2 (6 bases). The CDR3 totals 15 residues. Germline V lookup: CDR1 LGHNA, CDR2 YSLEER. V was pared by 4 bases and J by 1 base, with 13 bases between. CDR3 sequence reads: CASSRGLAIQETQYF. The CDR3, as DNA: TGCGCCAGCAGCCGTGGGCTAGCGATCCAAGAGACCCAGTACTTC.

V gene TRBV5-4 combines with J gene TRBJ1-2; D call uncertain. There are 11 residues in the CDR3. The germline V and J ends were trimmed by 0 bases and 8 bases, with 5 bases remaining between them. CDR1 and CDR2 (germline): SGHNT, YYREEE (reference sequence). CDR3 region: CASSLGVGYTF. CDR3 bases: TGTGCCAGCAGCTTGGGAGTGGGCTACACCTTC.

This chain uses TRBV29-1 with TRBJ2-1; 7 bases line up with TRBD2. V lost 7 bases, J lost 4 bases, and 13 bases stayed unmatched. The germline gives CDR1 SQVTM, CDR2 ANQGSEA. This CDR3 contains 15 residues. The CDR3 DNA follows: TGCAGCGGGCGGGGGTTCGGTGGAAATTACAATGAGCAGTTCTTC. This translates into CSGRGFGGNYNEQFF.

This clone came up once. This chain joins TRBV30 and TRBJ2-7; tentatively, D is TRBD2 (6 bases). The V end lost 6 bases, the J end lost 6 bases, and 15 bases lay between the germline ends. CDR3 size: 12 residues. The germline gives CDR1 GTSNPN, CDR2 SVGIG (reference sequence). CDR3 residues: CACYGTLGEQYF. The CDR3 DNA reads as TGTGCCTGCTATGGGACTCTCGGCGAGCAGTACTTC.

The chain combines TRBV5-8 with TRBJ2-7; 10 nucleotides align to TRBD2. Germline CDR1 and CDR2: SGHTS and YDEGEE. V shed 5 bases and J 3 bases; nucleotides not matched to a gene: 5. This CDR3 region has 14 residues. The CDR3 coding sequence is TGTGCCAGCAGTTCCGGGACTAGCGTCTACGAGCAGTACTTC. Encoded protein: CASSSGTSVYEQYF.

This chain uses TRBV11-3 with TRBJ2-5; 9 bases map to TRBD1. V was pared by 5 bases and J by 5 bases, with 3 bases of the junction left unmatched. This CDR3 has 13 amino acids. Germline values: CDR1 SGHNT, CDR2 YENEEA. The CDR3 nucleotides are TGTGCCAGCAGCCAAGGACAGGGGGAGACCCAGTACTTC. It codes for CASSQGQGETQYF.

The chain recombines TRBV25-1 with TRBJ2-1; D is perhaps TRBD1 (6 bases). Germline CDR1 is MGHDK and CDR2 is SYGVNS. This CDR3 spans 13 amino acids. Trimming stripped 7 bases from V and 3 bases from J, with 10 bases between. CDR3 sequence reads: CASKQGLYNEQFF. In DNA form, the CDR3 reads TGTGCCAGCAAACAGGGCCTCTACAATGAGCAGTTCTTC.

CDR3 DNA sequence: TGCAGCGTTGAAGAATTCAATGAGCAGTTCTTC. This sequence encodes CSVEEFNEQFF. V usage is TRBV29-1 and J usage is TRBJ2-1; D remains ambiguous. This CDR3 region has 11 residues. Germline V gives CDR1 SQVTM, CDR2 ANQGSEA. Trimming cost V 0 bases and J 6 bases, with 3 bases left between them.

The V gene is TRBV14, the J gene TRBJ2-5; TRBD2 agrees at 11 bases. The CDR3 has 15 residues. Germline V gene lookup returns CDR1 SGHDN and CDR2 FVKESK. Germline trimming cut 1 base from V and 7 bases from J; bases unmatched to any gene: 5. The CDR3 sequence: CASSQATSGSGTQYF. The CDR3 region has the DNA TGTGCCAGCAGCCAAGCAACTAGCGGGAGCGGGACCCAGTACTTC.

The V call is TRBV4-1, the J call TRBJ2-1; D is unresolved. The CDR3 extends over 14 amino acids. V was cut by 4 bases and J by 0 bases, with 7 bases left in between. Looked up from germline, CDR1 is MGHRA and CDR2 is YSYEKL. The CDR3 spells CASSLRDSYNEQFF. DNA for the CDR3: TGCGCCAGCAGCCTTAGGGACTCCTACAATGAGCAGTTCTTC.

The chain uses TRBV9 and TRBJ1-3; 7 bases match TRBD1. CDR1 is SGDLS, CDR2 YYNGEE, per germline. V shed 3 bases and J 0 bases; nucleotides not matched to a gene: 3. There are 15 residues in the CDR3. DNA of the CDR3: TGTGCCAGCAGCGCGACAGGGAGCTCTGGAAACACCATATATTTT. This encodes CASSATGSSGNTIYF.

This chain joins TRBV5-4 and TRBJ1-1; TRBD1 might be the D (6 bases). Germline values: CDR1 SGHNT, CDR2 YYREEE (reference sequence). This CDR3 is 15 amino acids long. V lost 0 bases and J lost 4, with 13 bases in between. The CDR3 protein is CASSLDYGGGTEAFF. In nucleotides, the CDR3 is TGTGCCAGCAGCTTGGATTATGGGGGCGGCACTGAAGCTTTCTTT.

This clone was observed once. This chain uses TRBV7-8 with TRBJ2-3, with D perhaps TRBD2 (5 bases). Germline assignment: CDR1 SGHVS and CDR2 FQNEAQ. CDR3 length equals 15 residues. V was clipped by 1 base and J by 0 bases, with 8 bases between them. Written as DNA, the CDR3 is TGTGCCAGCAGCTTAGGAGGGCGTAGCACAGATACGCAGTATTTT. This encodes CASSLGGRSTDTQYF.

The chain couples TRBV4-1 to TRBJ2-7; maybe TRBD1 (5 bases). V was cut by 0 bases and J by 4 bases, with 10 bases left in between. The CDR3 runs to 14 residues. Per the germline V gene, CDR1 is MGHRA and CDR2 is YSYEKL. This CDR3 reads CASSQEGVGYEQYF. As DNA, the CDR3 is TGCGCCAGCAGCCAAGAAGGGGTCGGGTACGAGCAGTACTTC.